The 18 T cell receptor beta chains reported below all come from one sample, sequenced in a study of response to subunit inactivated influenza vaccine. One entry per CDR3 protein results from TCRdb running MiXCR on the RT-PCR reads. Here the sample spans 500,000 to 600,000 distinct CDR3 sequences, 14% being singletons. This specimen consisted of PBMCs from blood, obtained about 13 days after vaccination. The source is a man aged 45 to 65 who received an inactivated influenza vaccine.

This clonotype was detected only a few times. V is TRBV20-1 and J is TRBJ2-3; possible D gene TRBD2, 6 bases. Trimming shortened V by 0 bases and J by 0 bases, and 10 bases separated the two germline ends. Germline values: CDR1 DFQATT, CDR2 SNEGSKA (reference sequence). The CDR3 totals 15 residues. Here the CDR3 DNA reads TGCAGTGCTAGAGAAACTAGCCATAGCACAGATACGCAGTATTTT. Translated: CSARETSHSTDTQYF.

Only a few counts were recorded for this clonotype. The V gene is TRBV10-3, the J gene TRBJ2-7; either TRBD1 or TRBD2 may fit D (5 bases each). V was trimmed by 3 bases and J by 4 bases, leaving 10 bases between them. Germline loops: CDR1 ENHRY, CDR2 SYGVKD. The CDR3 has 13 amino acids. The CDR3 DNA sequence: TGTGCCATCAGTGACCGGGGCTATTACGAGCAGTACTTC. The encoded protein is CAISDRGYYEQYF.

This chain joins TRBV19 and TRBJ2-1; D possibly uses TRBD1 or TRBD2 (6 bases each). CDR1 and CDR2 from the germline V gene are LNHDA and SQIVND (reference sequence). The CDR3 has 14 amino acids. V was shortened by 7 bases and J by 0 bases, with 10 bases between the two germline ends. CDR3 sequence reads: CASTRGDSYNEQFF. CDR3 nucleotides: TGTGCCAGTACAAGGGGGGACTCCTACAATGAGCAGTTCTTC.

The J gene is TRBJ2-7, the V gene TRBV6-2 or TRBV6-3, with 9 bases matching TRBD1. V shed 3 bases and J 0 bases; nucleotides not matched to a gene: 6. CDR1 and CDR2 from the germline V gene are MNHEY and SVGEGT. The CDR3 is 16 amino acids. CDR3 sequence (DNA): TGTGCCAGCAGTTATACATGGACAGGGGTCTCCTACGAGCAGTACTTC. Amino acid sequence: CASSYTWTGVSYEQYF.

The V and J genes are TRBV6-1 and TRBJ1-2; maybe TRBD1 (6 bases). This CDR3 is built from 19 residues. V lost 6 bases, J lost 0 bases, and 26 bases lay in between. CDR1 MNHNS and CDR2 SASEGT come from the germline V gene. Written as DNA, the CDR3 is TGTGCCAGCAGCCACGGACGGTCTTCAGGGGCCTCATCTAACTATGGCTACACCTTC. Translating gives CASSHGRSSGASSNYGYTF.

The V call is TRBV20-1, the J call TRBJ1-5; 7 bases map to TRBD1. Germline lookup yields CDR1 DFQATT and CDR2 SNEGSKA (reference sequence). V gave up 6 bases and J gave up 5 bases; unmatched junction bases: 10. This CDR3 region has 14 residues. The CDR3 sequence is CSAQPQGVHQPQHF. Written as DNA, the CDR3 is TGCAGTGCGCAACCGCAGGGGGTGCATCAGCCCCAGCATTTT.

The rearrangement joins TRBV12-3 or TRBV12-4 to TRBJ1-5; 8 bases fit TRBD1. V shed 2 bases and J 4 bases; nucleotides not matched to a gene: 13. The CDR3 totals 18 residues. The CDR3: CASSLSGPAGGGNQPQHF. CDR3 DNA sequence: TGTGCCAGCAGTTTAAGCGGGCCCGCAGGGGGCGGTAATCAGCCCCAGCATTTT.

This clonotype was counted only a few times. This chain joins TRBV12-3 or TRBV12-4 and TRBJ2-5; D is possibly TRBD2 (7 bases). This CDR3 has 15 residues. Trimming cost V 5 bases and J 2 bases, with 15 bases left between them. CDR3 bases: TGTGCCAGCAGTGGGGGGGGGCTTTTTCAAGAGACCCAGTACTTC. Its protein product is CASSGGGLFQETQYF.

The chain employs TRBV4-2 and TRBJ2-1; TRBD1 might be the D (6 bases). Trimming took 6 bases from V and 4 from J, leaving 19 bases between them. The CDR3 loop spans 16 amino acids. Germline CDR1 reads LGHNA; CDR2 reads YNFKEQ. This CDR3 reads CASSRSGTRKYNEQFF. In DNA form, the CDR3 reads TGTGCCAGCAGTCGATCCGGGACAAGGAAATACAATGAGCAGTTCTTC.

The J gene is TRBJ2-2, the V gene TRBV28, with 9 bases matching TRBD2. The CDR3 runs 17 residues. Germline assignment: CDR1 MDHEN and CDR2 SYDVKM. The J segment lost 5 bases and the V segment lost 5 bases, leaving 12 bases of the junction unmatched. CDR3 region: CASSLLLLAGFTGELFF. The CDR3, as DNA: TGTGCCAGCAGTCTTTTACTTCTAGCGGGATTTACCGGGGAGCTGTTTTTT.

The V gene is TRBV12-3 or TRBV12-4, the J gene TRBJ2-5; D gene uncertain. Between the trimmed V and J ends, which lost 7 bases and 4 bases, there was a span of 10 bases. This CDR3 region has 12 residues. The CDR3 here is CASTTTLETQYF. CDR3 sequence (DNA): TGTGCCAGCACAACTACATTAGAGACCCAGTACTTC.

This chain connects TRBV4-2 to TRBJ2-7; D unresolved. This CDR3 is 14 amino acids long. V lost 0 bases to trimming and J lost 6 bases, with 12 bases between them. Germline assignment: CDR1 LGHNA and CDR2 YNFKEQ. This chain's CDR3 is CASSQDFEYGEQYF. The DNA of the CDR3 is TGTGCCAGCAGCCAAGATTTTGAGTATGGCGAGCAGTACTTC.

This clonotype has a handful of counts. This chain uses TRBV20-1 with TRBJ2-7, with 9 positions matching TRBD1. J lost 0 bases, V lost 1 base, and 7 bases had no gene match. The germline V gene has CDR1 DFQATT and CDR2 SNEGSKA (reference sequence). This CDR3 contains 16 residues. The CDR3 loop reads CSARASGTGTSYEQYF. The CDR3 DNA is TGCAGTGCTAGAGCCTCCGGGACAGGGACCTCCTACGAGCAGTACTTC.

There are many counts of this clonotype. As DNA, the CDR3 is TGTGCCAGCAGTCACAGAAACCCGAACACCGGGGAGCTGTTTTTT. Amino acids: CASSHRNPNTGELFF. J is TRBJ2-2 and V is TRBV12-3 or TRBV12-4; D remains ambiguous. The length of the CDR3 is 15 residues. V was clipped by 5 bases and J by 0 bases, with 10 bases between them.

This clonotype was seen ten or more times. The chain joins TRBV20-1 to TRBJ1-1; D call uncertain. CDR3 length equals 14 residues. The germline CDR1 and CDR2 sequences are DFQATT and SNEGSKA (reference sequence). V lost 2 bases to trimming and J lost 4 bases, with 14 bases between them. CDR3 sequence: CSARNEWIGTEAFF. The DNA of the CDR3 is TGCAGTGCTAGAAACGAGTGGATCGGCACTGAAGCTTTCTTT.

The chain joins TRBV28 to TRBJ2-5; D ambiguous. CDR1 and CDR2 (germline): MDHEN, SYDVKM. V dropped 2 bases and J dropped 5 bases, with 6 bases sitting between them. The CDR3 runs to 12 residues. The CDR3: CASSLISETQYF. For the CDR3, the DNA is TGTGCCAGCAGTTTAATAAGTGAGACCCAGTACTTC.

CDR3 sequence: CASSYSMTSVQETQYF. CDR3 in DNA: TGTGCCAGCAGTTACTCGATGACTAGCGTCCAAGAGACCCAGTACTTC. The chain uses TRBV6-5 and TRBJ2-5; 8 nucleotides match TRBD2. V lost 0 bases and J lost 1; bases outside the gene matches: 4. The CDR3 is 16 amino acids. Germline V gives CDR1 MNHEY, CDR2 SVGAGI.

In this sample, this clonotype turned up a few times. The CDR3 protein is CASSQGTGYEQYF. The CDR3 coding sequence is TGCGCCAGCAGCCAGGGGACGGGTTACGAGCAGTACTTC. The V gene is TRBV4-1, the J gene TRBJ2-7; possibly TRBD1 or TRBD2 for D (5 bases each). The CDR3 totals 13 residues. Trimming cost V 3 bases and J 4 bases, with 10 bases left between them. Germline assignment: CDR1 MGHRA and CDR2 YSYEKL.